The clone carrying this TCR beta chain was seen repeatedly, ten times or more. No antigen is known for it. These data originate in a study of CD8+CD57+ T cells in acquired aplastic anemia. As for the study in general: CD4+ cells from healthy donors averaged approximately 9.8 million reads.

J gave up 7 bases and V 3 bases, and 3 bases lay outside the gene matches. This CDR3 is 13 amino acids long. The germline CDR1 and CDR2 sequences are LGHNT and FRNRAP. For CDR3 and TCR beta VDJ profiling, genomic DNA was the template used. MiXCR, run by TCRdb on the reads, gives a single entry per CDR3 protein. The sample shows 150,000 to 200,000 distinct CDR3 sequences, approximately 40% of them seen only once. Overall study results and limits: Researchers report that around 30 CD8+ CDR3 sequences appeared in both patients and controls.

The sequence was obtained from a human donor in good health. The chain has TRBV12-5 and TRBJ2-1; TRBD2 matches 7 bases. The specimen sequenced was sorted CD4+, CD8+, or CD8+CD57+ T cells (not recorded which) from PBMCs. CDR3 in DNA: TGTGCTAGTGGTTTCGGGGAGGGGAATGAGCAGTTCTTC. Its translation: CASGFGEGNEQFF.